The source of this T cell receptor beta chain is a study of T cells in Graves' hyperthyroidism and ophthalmopathy. RNA transcripts yielded amplified TCR beta CDR3 regions. TCR CDR3 regions were first amplified by RT-PCR with HTBI primers. MiXCR, applied by TCRdb to the multiplex PCR reads, yields one record per CDR3 protein. The table includes around 600,000 distinct CDR3 sequences, approximately 15% detected once. Trimming removed 10 bases from V and 2 bases from J, with 15 bases in between. This CDR3 comprises 15 residues. The germline V gene encodes CDR1 MNHEY and CDR2 SMNVEV (reference sequence). The specimen was blood. The chain recombines TRBV27 with TRBJ2-6, with D possibly matching TRBD2 (5 bases). The receptor was isolated from a woman in her 30s with Graves' hyperthyroidism. CDR3 DNA sequence: TGTGCCACTACGATCTCCGGGGCTGGGGCCAACGTCCTGACTTTC. This translates into CATTISGAGANVLTF.